The clone carrying this T cell receptor (beta chain) appeared many times. Antigen specificity is unknown. The germline V and J ends were trimmed by 3 bases and 2 bases, with 7 bases remaining between them. CDR3 length: 13 residues. The sample belongs to a study of blood T cells in healthy people across ages. Points from the study as a whole: TCR beta diversity per million T cells fell roughly linearly with age. Since the PBMCs were unsorted, naive and antigen-experienced cells could not be conclusively compared. Whereas aged donors had fewer naive CD4+ cells, long-lived donors had more of them and higher diversity.

The study isolated at least 6.5 million PBMCs from each sample. Primers used in a second PCR of about 7 to 12 cycles were a sample-barcoded 5' primer and a J-beta primer mix. TCRdb passed the 5' RACE reads through MiXCR, listing each CDR3 protein once. The sample consists of some 730,000 distinct CDR3 sequences, approximately 21% of them appearing once. The source is an older man in good health. Sequencing input: blood. V is TRBV12-3 or TRBV12-4 and J is TRBJ1-2; D ambiguous. The CDR3 DNA is TGTGCCAGCAGTTTTGAGGCGAACTATGGCTACACCTTC. This codes for CASSFEANYGYTF.